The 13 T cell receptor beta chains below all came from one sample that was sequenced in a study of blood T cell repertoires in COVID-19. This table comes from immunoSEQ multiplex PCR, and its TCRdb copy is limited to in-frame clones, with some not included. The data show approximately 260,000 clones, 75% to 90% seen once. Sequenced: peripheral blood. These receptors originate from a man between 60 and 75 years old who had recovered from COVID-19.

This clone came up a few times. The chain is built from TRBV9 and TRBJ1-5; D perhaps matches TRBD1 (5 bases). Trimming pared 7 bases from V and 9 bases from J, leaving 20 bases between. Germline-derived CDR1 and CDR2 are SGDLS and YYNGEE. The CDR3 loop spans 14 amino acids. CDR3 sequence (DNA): TGTGCCAGCTCGGGCGGGGCACCCAATTCGCCCCAGCATTTT. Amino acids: CASSGGAPNSPQHF.

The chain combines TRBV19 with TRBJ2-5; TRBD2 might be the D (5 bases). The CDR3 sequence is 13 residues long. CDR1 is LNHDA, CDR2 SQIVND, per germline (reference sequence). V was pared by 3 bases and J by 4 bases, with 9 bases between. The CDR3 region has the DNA TGTGCCAGTAGTATGGTGGACTCAGAGACCCAGTACTTC. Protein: CASSMVDSETQYF.

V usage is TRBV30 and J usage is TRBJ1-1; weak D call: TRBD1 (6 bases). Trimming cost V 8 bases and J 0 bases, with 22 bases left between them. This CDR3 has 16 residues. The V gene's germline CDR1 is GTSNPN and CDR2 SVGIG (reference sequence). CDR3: CATSATGTRMNTEAFF. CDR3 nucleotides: TGTGCCACCAGCGCGACCGGGACAAGGATGAACACTGAAGCTTTCTTT.

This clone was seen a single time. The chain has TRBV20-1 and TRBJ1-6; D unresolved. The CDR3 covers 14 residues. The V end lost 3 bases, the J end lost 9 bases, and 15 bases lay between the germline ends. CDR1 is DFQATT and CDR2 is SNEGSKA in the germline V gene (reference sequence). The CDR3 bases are TGCAGTGCTAGTCTTCTCCTCTCGAGTTCACCCCTCCACTTT. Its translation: CSASLLLSSSPLHF.

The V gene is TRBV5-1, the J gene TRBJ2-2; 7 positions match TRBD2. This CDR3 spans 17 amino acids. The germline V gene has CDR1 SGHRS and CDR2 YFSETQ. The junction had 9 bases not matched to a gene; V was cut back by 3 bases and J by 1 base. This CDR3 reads CASSSGPGLRNTGELFF. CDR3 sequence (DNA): TGCGCCAGCAGCTCCGGACCGGGACTACGGAACACCGGGGAGCTGTTTTTT.

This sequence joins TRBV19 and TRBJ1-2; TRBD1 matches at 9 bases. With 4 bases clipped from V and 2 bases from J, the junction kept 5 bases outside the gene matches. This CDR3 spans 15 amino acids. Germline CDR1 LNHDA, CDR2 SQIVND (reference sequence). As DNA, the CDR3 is TGTGCCAGTAGTAAATGGACAGGGGAAAACTATGGCTACACCTTC. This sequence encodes CASSKWTGENYGYTF.

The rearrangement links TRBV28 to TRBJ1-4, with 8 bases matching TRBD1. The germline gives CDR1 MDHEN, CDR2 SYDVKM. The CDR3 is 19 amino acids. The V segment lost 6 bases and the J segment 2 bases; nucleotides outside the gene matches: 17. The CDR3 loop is CASRPRTGKDANTNEKLFF. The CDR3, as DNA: TGTGCCAGCAGGCCCAGGACAGGGAAGGACGCTAACACTAATGAAAAACTGTTTTTT.

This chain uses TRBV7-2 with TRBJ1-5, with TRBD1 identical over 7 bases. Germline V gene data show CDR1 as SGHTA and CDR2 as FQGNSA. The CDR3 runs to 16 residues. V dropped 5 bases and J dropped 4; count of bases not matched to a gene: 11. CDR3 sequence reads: CASSPPGTALNQPQHF. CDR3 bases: TGTGCCAGCAGCCCGCCCGGGACAGCGCTAAATCAGCCCCAGCATTTT.

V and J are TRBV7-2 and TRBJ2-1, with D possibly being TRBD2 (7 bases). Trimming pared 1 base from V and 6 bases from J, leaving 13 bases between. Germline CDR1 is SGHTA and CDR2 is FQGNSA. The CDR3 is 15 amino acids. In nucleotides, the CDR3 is TGTGCCAGCAGCTTAGTTAAGGGGGGGGGCAATGAGCAGTTCTTC. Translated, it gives CASSLVKGGGNEQFF.

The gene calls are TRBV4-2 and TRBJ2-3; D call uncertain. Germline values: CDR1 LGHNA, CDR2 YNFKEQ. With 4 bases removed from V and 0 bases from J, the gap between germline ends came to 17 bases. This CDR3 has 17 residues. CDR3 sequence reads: CASSPSSRRVSTDTQYF. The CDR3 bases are TGTGCCAGCAGCCCCTCGAGCCGGAGAGTAAGCACAGATACGCAGTATTTT.

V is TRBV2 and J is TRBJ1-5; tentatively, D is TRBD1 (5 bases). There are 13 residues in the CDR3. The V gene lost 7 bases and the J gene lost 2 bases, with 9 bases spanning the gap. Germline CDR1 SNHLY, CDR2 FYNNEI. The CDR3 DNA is TGTGCCAGCAAACAGGACGGCAATCAGCCCCAGCATTTT. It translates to CASKQDGNQPQHF.

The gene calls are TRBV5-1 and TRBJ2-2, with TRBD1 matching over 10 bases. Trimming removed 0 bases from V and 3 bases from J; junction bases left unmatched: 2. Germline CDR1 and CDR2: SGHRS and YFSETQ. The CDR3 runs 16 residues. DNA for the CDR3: TGCGCCAGCAGCTTGGAGGGACAGGGGCACACCGGGGAGCTGTTTTTT. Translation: CASSLEGQGHTGELFF.

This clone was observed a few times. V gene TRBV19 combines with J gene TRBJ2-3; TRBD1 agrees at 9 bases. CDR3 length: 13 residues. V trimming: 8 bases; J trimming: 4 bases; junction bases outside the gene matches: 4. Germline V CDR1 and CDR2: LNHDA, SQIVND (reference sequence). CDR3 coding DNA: TGTGCCAGTCGGGACAGGGTCGCAGATACGCAGTATTTT. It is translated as CASRDRVADTQYF.